This TCR beta chain was captured by sequencing in a study of siplizumab effects on memory and regulatory T cells. Whole-study findings and limits: Significant reduction of alloreactive sequences traceable to unstimulated CD4+ memory cells was observed with siplizumab. With siplizumab, Treg-derived clones averaged around 69% of mappable alloreactive CD4+ clones, versus about 25% in controls.

Note on this clone: Its antigen is currently unknown.

The protocol was immunoSEQ multiplex PCR, while the TCRdb copy is restricted to in-frame clones and leaves out a portion. The table includes roughly 97,000 clones, 93% detected once. The CDR3 covers 14 residues. The germline V gene has CDR1 LNHNV and CDR2 YYDKDF (reference sequence). Material: Tregs sorted from blood. V gene TRBV15 combines with J gene TRBJ2-7, with 9 nucleotides matching TRBD1. The clonotype comes from a human donor in good health. CDR3 sequence (DNA): TGTATCCAACTCCGGGACAGGGAACGGGACGAGCAGTACTTC. Its translation: CIQLRDRERDEQYF.